The 22 T cell receptor beta chains listed next were all sequenced from one sample in a study of graft-versus-host responses after intestinal transplantation. Sequencing was performed with immunoSEQ multiplex PCR; in TCRdb, only in-frame clones are kept and a portion is missing. The sample holds under 20,000 clones, about 89% seen once. The sequenced sample was bone marrow, obtained 120 to 130 days after transplant. These TCRs come from a human patient who received an intestinal transplant, so some T cells may come from the graft donor.

The chain uses TRBV5-1 and TRBJ2-7; D is uncertain. The CDR3 runs to 11 residues. V dropped 3 bases and J dropped 6 bases, with 7 bases sitting between them. Germline V lookup: CDR1 SGHRS, CDR2 YFSETQ. The CDR3 nucleotides read TGCGCCAGCAGCTCTACGAGCGAGCAGTACTTC. Translating it yields CASSSTSEQYF. The full variable domain, with the rest looked up from reference TRBV5-1 and TRBJ2-7, is KAGVTQTPRYLIKTRGQQVTLSCSPISGHRSVSWYQQTPGQGLQFLFEYFSETQRNKGNFPGRFSGRQFSNSRSEMNVSTLELGDSALYLCASSSTSEQYFGPGTRLTVT.

This clone showed up just a few times. The rearrangement joins TRBV5-1 to TRBJ2-3, with a weak D call TRBD1 (6 bases). This CDR3 has 14 amino acids. V dropped 0 bases and J dropped 6 bases, with 11 bases sitting between them. Germline V gives CDR1 SGHRS, CDR2 YFSETQ. The CDR3 loop reads CASSLDRAGDTQYF. The DNA for the CDR3 is TGCGCCAGCAGCTTGGACAGGGCCGGGGATACGCAGTATTTT.

This chain joins TRBV6-5 and TRBJ1-3; unclear D gene. This CDR3 is 13 amino acids long. The V gene lost 6 bases and the J gene lost 4 bases, with 10 bases spanning the gap. Germline V gene lookup returns CDR1 MNHEY and CDR2 SVGAGI. The CDR3: CASREQQGNTIYF. CDR3 nucleotide sequence: TGTGCCAGCAGGGAACAACAGGGAAACACCATATATTTT.

This rearrangement joins TRBV5-1 to TRBJ1-3, with D unresolved. Germline V lookup: CDR1 SGHRS, CDR2 YFSETQ. The length of the CDR3 is 16 residues. The V end lost 0 bases, the J end lost 0 bases, and 10 bases lay between the germline ends. In DNA form, the CDR3 reads TGCGCCAGCAGCTTGGATCTCTCTTCCTCTGGAAACACCATATATTTT. This gives the protein CASSLDLSSSGNTIYF. Full variable domain (outside the CDR3, taken from reference TRBV5-1 and TRBJ1-3): KAGVTQTPRYLIKTRGQQVTLSCSPISGHRSVSWYQQTPGQGLQFLFEYFSETQRNKGNFPGRFSGRQFSNSRSEMNVSTLELGDSALYLCASSLDLSSSGNTIYFGEGSWLTVV.

The J gene is TRBJ1-1, the V gene TRBV6-6, with a possible D match to TRBD1 (6 bases). The CDR3 has 14 amino acids. Germline V gives CDR1 MNHNY, CDR2 SVGAGI (reference sequence). V lost 2 bases and J lost 8, with 15 bases in between. In DNA form, the CDR3 reads TGTGCCAGCAGTTACCCGGGACAAACTTTGGAAGCTTTCTTT. Translated: CASSYPGQTLEAFF.

V is TRBV5-1 and J is TRBJ2-2; D not resolved. Germline assignment: CDR1 SGHRS and CDR2 YFSETQ. The CDR3 loop spans 14 amino acids. Trimming cost V 0 bases and J 4 bases, with 7 bases left between them. The CDR3 loop is CASSLAGVTGELFF. For the CDR3, the DNA is TGCGCCAGCAGCTTGGCAGGAGTCACCGGGGAGCTGTTTTTT.

This chain uses TRBV7-9 with TRBJ1-3; D remains ambiguous. V was trimmed by 2 bases and J by 5 bases, leaving 13 bases between them. The CDR3 extends over 15 amino acids. The germline gives CDR1 SEHNR, CDR2 FQNEAQ (reference sequence). For the CDR3, the DNA is TGTGCCAGCAGCTTAACAGTGGGTCTTAGAAACACCATATATTTT. Its protein product is CASSLTVGLRNTIYF.

V gene TRBV28 combines with J gene TRBJ1-3; 9 nucleotides line up with TRBD1. Germline values: CDR1 MDHEN, CDR2 SYDVKM. Losses at the gene ends were 6 bases for V and 3 bases for J; bases not matched to a gene: 6. The CDR3 runs 15 residues. The CDR3 is CASRPQGAHGNTIYF. The DNA for the CDR3 is TGTGCCAGCAGGCCACAGGGGGCGCATGGAAACACCATATATTTT.

On this clone itself: The same CDR3 also results from other DNA sequences found in this sample. The V and J genes are TRBV28 and TRBJ2-1, with a weak D call TRBD1 (7 bases). Germline lookup yields CDR1 MDHEN and CDR2 SYDVKM. The CDR3 covers 18 residues. Trimming removed 2 bases at V and 10 bases at J, with 27 bases between. The CDR3 DNA reads as TGTGCCAGCAGTTTACCCCCGGGCGGGACAGCGGCGGCCGGGGAGCAGTTCTTC. This translates into CASSLPPGGTAAAGEQFF.

The J gene is TRBJ1-1, the V gene TRBV19, with D maybe TRBD1 (5 bases). The CDR3 spans 16 residues. Trimming took off 1 base at V and 3 bases at J, with 15 bases between the two ends. Germline values: CDR1 LNHDA, CDR2 SQIVND (reference sequence). CDR3 in DNA: TGTGCCAGTAGTATAGGCCAGGGTGGATGGGACACTGAAGCTTTCTTT. Encoded protein: CASSIGQGGWDTEAFF.

The genes are TRBV5-1 and TRBJ2-7, with D perhaps TRBD1 (6 bases). The V and J ends lost 5 bases and 3 bases respectively, with 9 bases between them. CDR3 length: 12 amino acids. Germline values: CDR1 SGHRS, CDR2 YFSETQ. The CDR3 spells CASRGRGYEQYF. The CDR3 DNA follows: TGCGCCAGCAGGGGCAGGGGCTACGAGCAGTACTTC.

The chain has TRBV30 and TRBJ2-1; 9 bases align to TRBD1. Germline V gives CDR1 GTSNPN, CDR2 SVGIG (reference sequence). The CDR3 loop spans 14 amino acids. V shed 2 bases, J shed 8 bases, and the junction held 7 bases outside the gene matches. The CDR3 spells CAWSPGQGTDEQFF. The CDR3 DNA reads TGTGCCTGGAGTCCCGGACAGGGGACGGATGAGCAGTTCTTC. The whole variable domain, filled in from reference TRBV30 and TRBJ2-1, reads SQTIHQWPATLVQPVGSPLSLECTVEGTSNPNLYWYRQAAGRGLQLLFYSVGIGQISSEVPQNLSASRPQDRQFILSSKKLLLSDSGFYLCAWSPGQGTDEQFFGPGTRLTVL.

The V gene is TRBV7-9, the J gene TRBJ2-3, with D possibly called TRBD1 or TRBD2 (6 bases each). Germline CDR1 and CDR2: SEHNR and FQNEAQ (reference sequence). The CDR3 is 14 residues long. V lost 5 bases and J lost 3, with 12 bases in between. The CDR3 nucleotides are TGTGCCAGCAGCCCTGGGGGGCTGACAGATACGCAGTATTTT. This gives the protein CASSPGGLTDTQYF.

On this clone itself: One end of the junction fails to match germline, which may point to a read error. V and J are TRBV7-7 and TRBJ2-1; 12 positions match TRBD2. The V gene's germline CDR1 is SSHAT and CDR2 FNYEAQ (reference sequence). CDR3 size: 14 residues. The CDR3 is CASSPGTSGYEQFF. DNA for the CDR3: TGTGCTAGCAGCCCAGGGACTAGCGGGTATGAGCAGTTCTTC.

The chain has TRBV6-1 and TRBJ2-7; TRBD1 matches 7 bases. Germline loops: CDR1 MNHNS, CDR2 SASEGT. The CDR3 has 15 amino acids. Germline trimming cut 6 bases from V and 7 bases from J; bases unmatched to any gene: 15. CDR3 sequence reads: CASSETGASYGEQYF. In DNA form, the CDR3 reads TGTGCCAGCAGCGAAACAGGGGCTTCCTATGGGGAGCAGTACTTC.

The chain carries TRBV5-3 and TRBJ2-3; D may match TRBD1 or TRBD2 (7 bases each). TRBV5-3 falls under the ORF class, with uncertain function. This CDR3 region has 15 residues. V was shortened by 8 bases and J by 0 bases, with 16 bases between the two germline ends. The CDR3: CASSPRGGSTDTQYF. The CDR3 coding sequence is TGTGCCAGCAGCCCCAGGGGGGGAAGCACAGATACGCAGTATTTT.

The V gene is TRBV7-6, the J gene TRBJ2-5; D not resolved. Judging by the DNA end, TRBJ2-7 fits better; the J call may be wrong. The CDR3 consists of 16 residues. Germline loops: CDR1 SGHVS, CDR2 FNYEAQ. The CDR3 bases are TGTGCCAGCAGCAGACGACCGGTAGAGAGTCCTTACGAGCAGTACTTC. Translation: CASSRRPVESPYEQYF.

The chain employs TRBV27 and TRBJ2-6; D remains ambiguous. Germline assignment: CDR1 MNHEY and CDR2 SMNVEV (reference sequence). The CDR3 is 14 residues long. Trimming pared 2 bases from V and 2 bases from J, leaving 4 bases between. The CDR3 sequence is CASSLATGANVLTF. CDR3 DNA: TGTGCCAGCAGTTTAGCGACTGGGGCCAACGTCCTGACTTTC.

V is TRBV27 and J is TRBJ1-5; no reliable D call. Per the germline V gene, CDR1 is MNHEY and CDR2 is SMNVEV (reference sequence). The V end was cut by 6 bases, the J end by 2 bases, with 11 bases between. There are 14 residues in the CDR3. The CDR3 loop reads CASSDVSGNQPQHF. As DNA, the CDR3 is TGTGCCAGCAGCGACGTCTCAGGCAATCAGCCCCAGCATTTT.

This clone was detected once. This chain connects TRBV18 to TRBJ2-2, with a tentative D call TRBD1 (5 bases). This CDR3 is 13 amino acids long. Germline CDR1 and CDR2: KGHSH and LQKENI. Deletions cut 5 bases from V and 5 bases from J, with 9 bases between. The CDR3 region has the DNA TGTGCCAGCTCAGCCTACAGGACCGGGGAGCTGTTTTTT. Its translation: CASSAYRTGELFF.

This clone has just a few counts. The CDR3: CASRPGANVLTF. As DNA, the CDR3 is TGTGCCAGCAGACCTGGGGCCAACGTCCTGACTTTC. V usage is TRBV7-9 and J usage is TRBJ2-6; D not certain. CDR3 size: 12 residues. Looked up from germline, CDR1 is SEHNR and CDR2 is FQNEAQ (reference sequence). V lost 6 bases and J 2 bases, leaving 2 bases between the germline ends.

The J gene is TRBJ2-4, the V gene TRBV2; D call uncertain. CDR1 SNHLY and CDR2 FYNNEI come from the germline V gene. Deletions cut 4 bases from V and 0 bases from J, with 13 bases between. The CDR3 has 16 amino acids. CDR3: CASSVPRVRAKNIQYF. The CDR3 DNA is TGTGCCAGCAGTGTCCCTAGGGTCAGAGCCAAAAACATTCAGTACTTC.